These 17 T cell receptor beta chains share one sample of origin, sequenced in a study of a mutant IDH1 vaccine in newly diagnosed glioma. TCRdb's copy holds only in-frame clones and misses some; the assay was immunoSEQ multiplex PCR. Of 45,000 or so clones in the sample, around 81% are singletons; the top ten hold approximately 4.7%. The time point denotes: week 35, safety follow-up. Every vaccine dose comprised 300 ug of mutant IDH1 20-mer peptide plus topical imiquimod. Which antigens these TCRs recognize remains unknown. The sample consisted of PBMCs, taken from a glioma patient whose treatment included an IDH1 peptide vaccine. These receptor sequences come from a woman in her 40s with glioma. Some clones in this sample may be carry-over from other donors' samples.

The rearrangement joins TRBV29-1 to TRBJ2-3; 7 bases are shared with TRBD1. Trimming took 3 bases from V and 1 from J; bases not matched to a gene: 4. Germline V gene sequence: CDR1 SQVTM, CDR2 ANQGSEA. This CDR3 spans 14 amino acids. CDR3 coding DNA: TGCAGCGTTGACCTGGGGACAGGCACAGATACGCAGTATTTT. Its translation is CSVDLGTGTDTQYF.

This chain connects TRBV27 to TRBJ2-1; D may be TRBD2 (6 bases). Between the trimmed V and J ends, which lost 5 bases and 10 bases, there was a span of 15 bases. This CDR3 is built from 13 residues. Germline values: CDR1 MNHEY, CDR2 SMNVEV (reference sequence). The CDR3 DNA reads as TGTGCCAGCAGTGCGACGGGACTCCGGGAGCAGTTCTTC. This codes for CASSATGLREQFF.

CDR3 region: CASSLRVGTGAAYTF. The CDR3 DNA sequence: TGCGCCAGCAGCTTACGCGTCGGGACAGGGGCTGCCTACACCTTC. The rearrangement links TRBV5-1 to TRBJ1-2; TRBD1 agrees at 10 bases. The ends lost 2 bases at V and 10 bases at J; junction bases unmatched: 11. Germline V lookup: CDR1 SGHRS, CDR2 YFSETQ. The CDR3 is 15 residues long.

The CDR3 nucleotides are TGTGCCAGCAGCTTAGTGGGACAGACCACCGGGGAGCTGTTTTTT. Encoded protein: CASSLVGQTTGELFF. The V gene is TRBV11-2, the J gene TRBJ2-2; 7 bases align to TRBD1. With V trimmed by 1 base and J by 4 bases, 3 bases remained unmatched. This CDR3 is 15 amino acids long. Germline CDR1 is SGHAT and CDR2 is FQNNGV. The full variable domain, completed using reference TRBV11-2 and TRBJ2-2, is EAGVAQSPRYKIIEKRQSVAFWCNPISGHATLYWYQQILGQGPKLLIQFQNNGVVDDSQLPKDRFSAERLKGVDSTLKIQPAKLEDSAVYLCASSLVGQTTGELFFGEGSRLTVL.

The chain couples TRBV12-2 to TRBJ1-1. TRBV12-2 is flagged as a pseudogene. The CDR3 has 12 amino acids. The DNA for the CDR3 is TGTGCAAGTCGCTTAAGCAAGGGTGAAGCTTTCTTT. Its protein is CASRLSKGEAFF.

This clone was observed once. The V gene is TRBV13, the J gene TRBJ2-1, with 10 bases fitting TRBD1. The CDR3 runs to 16 residues. The germline V gene has CDR1 PRHDT and CDR2 FYEKMQ (reference sequence). The V and J ends lost 5 bases and 3 bases, in that order; junction bases with no gene match: 7. CDR3 sequence: CASSRYGTGVYNEQFF. CDR3 nucleotides: TGTGCCAGCAGCCGGTACGGGACAGGGGTCTACAATGAGCAGTTCTTC.

This clone occurred a few times. The chain uses TRBV7-9 and TRBJ1-3; D unresolved. The CDR3 is 16 amino acids. The germline V gene encodes CDR1 SEHNR and CDR2 FQNEAQ (reference sequence). Trimming pared 7 bases from V and 4 bases from J, leaving 20 bases between. DNA for the CDR3: TGTGCCAGCACCCCCCTCGGCGAGGGCTCGGGAAACACCATATATTTT. This gives the protein CASTPLGEGSGNTIYF.

The chain carries TRBV7-3 and TRBJ1-1; a possible D gene is TRBD1 (5 bases). The CDR3 length is 14 residues. Germline loops: CDR1 SGHTA, CDR2 FQGTGA. Trimming left V 6 bases short and J 2 bases short, with 13 bases between. This chain's CDR3 is CASSLGPGNTEAFF. The CDR3 DNA sequence: TGTGCCAGCAGTCTGGGACCGGGAAACACTGAAGCTTTCTTT.

V is TRBV2 and J is TRBJ1-5; 8 nucleotides agree with TRBD1. Germline-derived CDR1 and CDR2 are SNHLY and FYNNEI. Germline trimming cut 3 bases from V and 3 bases from J; bases unmatched to any gene: 4. CDR3 size: 15 residues. CDR3 sequence reads: CASSELTGDNQPQHF. The CDR3 region has the DNA TGTGCCAGCAGTGAGCTGACAGGGGACAATCAGCCCCAGCATTTT.

The chain has TRBV7-9 and TRBJ2-3, with 9 bases aligning to TRBD1. The CDR3 runs 14 residues. Trimming at V came to 8 bases and at J to 6 bases, leaving 9 bases not matched to a gene. Germline CDR1 SEHNR, CDR2 FQNEAQ (reference sequence). DNA for the CDR3: TGTGCCAGCTGGGGACAGGGAGGTTCGGATACGCAGTATTTT. It yields the protein CASWGQGGSDTQYF.

V and J are TRBV4-3 and TRBJ2-5; no clear D. The J call may be mistaken, given a closer DNA end match to TRBJ2-7. The germline CDR1 and CDR2 sequences are LGHNA and YSLEER. This CDR3 is built from 13 residues. The CDR3 here is CASSQDSGYEQYF. Written as DNA, the CDR3 is TGCGCCAGCAGCCAAGATTCGGGCTACGAGCAGTACTTC.

V gene TRBV27 combines with J gene TRBJ2-5; 8 bases align to TRBD2. The length of the CDR3 is 17 residues. V lost 0 bases and J lost 6; bases outside the gene matches: 12. Germline V gene lookup returns CDR1 MNHEY and CDR2 SMNVEV (reference sequence). The CDR3 coding sequence is TGTGCCAGCAGTTTATCCTGGGCCGGGGGGGGCCGTCAGACCCAGTACTTC. Encoded protein: CASSLSWAGGGRQTQYF.

A note on this clone: An end of the junction does not agree with germline; a read error may underlie this. The chain employs TRBV7-7 and TRBJ2-3; D assignment may be TRBD1 or TRBD2 (5 bases each). CDR1 SSHAT and CDR2 FNYEAQ come from the germline V gene (reference sequence). CDR3 length: 16 residues. CDR3 sequence (DNA): TGTGCTAGCAGCGCTAGGCCGGGGACCCAGGCAGATACGCAGTATTTT. Translation: CASSARPGTQADTQYF.

This clone counts as medium-sized. The rearrangement uses TRBV7-9 and TRBJ2-2; 7 bases are shared with TRBD2. With V trimmed by 8 bases and J by 5 bases, 11 bases remained unmatched. Germline V CDR1 and CDR2: SEHNR, FQNEAQ (reference sequence). The CDR3 has 15 amino acids. The DNA of the CDR3 is TGTGCCAGCGCGGATAGCGGGTTTTTGACCGGGGAGCTGTTTTTT. Its protein is CASADSGFLTGELFF.

The V and J genes are TRBV5-6 and TRBJ2-5; D is uncertain. V was trimmed by 1 base and J by 1 base, leaving 8 bases between them. CDR3 size: 14 residues. CDR1 SGHDT and CDR2 YYEEEE come from the germline V gene. The CDR3, as DNA: TGTGCCAGCAGCTTGACAGTTACCCAAGAGACCCAGTACTTC. Amino acids: CASSLTVTQETQYF.

The chain combines TRBV5-4 with TRBJ2-7; D may be TRBD1 or TRBD2 (5 bases each). V was shortened by 0 bases and J by 3 bases, with 13 bases between the two germline ends. Germline CDR1 and CDR2: SGHNT and YYREEE (reference sequence). The CDR3 runs to 15 residues. The DNA for the CDR3 is TGTGCCAGCAGCTTGGGGGGGAACCCCCTCTACGAGCAGTACTTC. Translating it yields CASSLGGNPLYEQYF.

The CDR3 DNA is TGTGCCAGTACGGACAGGGACTCTGGAAACACCATATATTTT. It is translated as CASTDRDSGNTIYF. The V gene is TRBV19, the J gene TRBJ1-3, with TRBD1 matching over 8 bases. V lost 7 bases to trimming and J lost 0 bases; unmatched junction nucleotides: 2. The CDR3 totals 14 residues. CDR1 and CDR2 from the germline V gene are LNHDA and SQIVND (reference sequence). Based on the CDR3 plus reference TRBV19 and TRBJ1-3, the full variable domain is DGGITQSPKYLFRKEGQNVTLSCEQNLNHDAMYWYRQDPGQGLRLIYYSQIVNDFQKGDIAEGYSVSREKKESFPLTVTSAQKNPTAFYLCASTDRDSGNTIYFGEGSWLTVV.